These T cell receptor beta chains were read from a single sample in a study of blood T cell repertoires in COVID-19. The method was immunoSEQ multiplex PCR; TCRdb's version includes in-frame clones alone and lacks a portion of them. The sample consists of some 200,000 clones, approximately 82% of them appearing once. The material sequenced was peripheral blood. The receptors were sampled from a human donor in a cohort sampled during active COVID-19. The CDR3 runs from the conserved cysteine through the conserved F or W. A D gene is named only where the DNA matches it firmly. Not all rows give a size; the values are once, few, many and, for expanded clones, a class.

clone_size: -
d_call: -
v_call: TRBV6-4
j_call: TRBJ2-1
cdr3_nt: TGTGCCAGCAGTGACTTACAATCGGGGGAGCAGTTCTTC
cdr3_aa: CASSDLQSGEQFF

clone_size: -
d_call: -
v_call: TRBV7-9
j_call: TRBJ1-3
cdr3_nt: TGTGCCAGCAGCTTAATAGTTGGAAACACCATATATTTT
cdr3_aa: CASSLIVGNTIYF

clone_size: -
d_call: -
v_call: TRBV29-1
j_call: TRBJ2-5
cdr3_nt: TGCAGCGTCGGGGTGGTCTCACCGAAACCGAAAGAGACCCAGTACTTC
cdr3_aa: CSVGVVSPKPKETQYF

clone_size: -
d_call: -
v_call: TRBV27
j_call: TRBJ2-7
cdr3_nt: TGTGCCAGCAGTCCCTCTTGGCGGGCCTACGAGCAGTACTTC
cdr3_aa: CASSPSWRAYEQYF

clone_size: -
d_call: -
v_call: TRBV11-2
j_call: TRBJ1-6
cdr3_nt: TGTGCCAGCAGCCGGGTTTCGACAGCCCTCCACTTT
cdr3_aa: CASSRVSTALHF

clone_size: -
d_call: TRBD2
v_call: TRBV10-3
j_call: TRBJ2-1
cdr3_nt: TGTGCCATCAGTGAGGGGTTAGCGGGAGGCAAGGGTTGGCAGTTCTTC
cdr3_aa: CAISEGLAGGKGWQFF

clone_size: -
d_call: TRBD1
v_call: TRBV5-1
j_call: TRBJ1-5
cdr3_nt: TGCGCCAGCAGCTTGTCGACAGGGCCGGGTCAGCCCCAGCATTTT
cdr3_aa: CASSLSTGPGQPQHF

clone_size: -
d_call: -
v_call: TRBV28
j_call: TRBJ1-1
cdr3_nt: TGTGCCAGCAGTTTATCCCTCAGGGACACTGAAGCTTTCTTT
cdr3_aa: CASSLSLRDTEAFF

clone_size: once
d_call: -
v_call: TRBV4-1
j_call: TRBJ1-3
cdr3_nt: TGCGCCAGCAGCCTACAGACAGGTATCTCTGGAAACACCATATATTTT
cdr3_aa: CASSLQTGISGNTIYF

clone_size: once
d_call: -
v_call: TRBV7-9
j_call: TRBJ1-4
cdr3_nt: TGTGCCAGCAGCTTAGCGGGAGGGGATGAAAAACTGTTTTTT
cdr3_aa: CASSLAGGDEKLFF

clone_size: -
d_call: TRBD1
v_call: TRBV10-3
j_call: TRBJ2-2
cdr3_nt: TGTGCCATCAGTGAGTCGGCCGGGACAGGGTCCGGGGAGCTGTTTTTT
cdr3_aa: CAISESAGTGSGELFF

clone_size: once
d_call: TRBD2
v_call: TRBV6-2/TRBV6-3
j_call: TRBJ2-3
cdr3_nt: TGTGCCAGCAGTTACGCGGGAGCCACAGATACGCAGTATTTT
cdr3_aa: CASSYAGATDTQYF

clone_size: -
d_call: TRBD1
v_call: TRBV27
j_call: TRBJ1-5
cdr3_nt: TGTGCCAGCAGTTTATCGGGACAGGGCAATCAGCCCCAGCATTTT
cdr3_aa: CASSLSGQGNQPQHF

clone_size: -
d_call: TRBD1
v_call: TRBV5-1
j_call: TRBJ1-1
cdr3_nt: TGCGCCAGCAGCCTCCGGGACAGAGGAGGGACCACTGAAGCTTTCTTT
cdr3_aa: CASSLRDRGGTTEAFF

clone_size: -
d_call: -
v_call: TRBV15
j_call: TRBJ2-5
cdr3_nt: TGTGCCACCAGCATGTACAGACAAGAGACCCAGTACTTC
cdr3_aa: CATSMYRQETQYF

clone_size: -
d_call: -
v_call: TRBV24-1
j_call: TRBJ2-7
cdr3_nt: TGTGCCACCAGTGATTTGCAGGAGGTTGGCTCCTACGAGCAGTACTTC
cdr3_aa: CATSDLQEVGSYEQYF

clone_size: -
d_call: -
v_call: TRBV24-1
j_call: TRBJ2-1
cdr3_nt: TGTGCCACCAGTGATTTGAGGGCGGGCTCCTACAATGAGCAGTTCTTC
cdr3_aa: CATSDLRAGSYNEQFF

clone_size: -
d_call: -
v_call: TRBV6-5
j_call: TRBJ1-6
cdr3_nt: TGTGCCAGCACCACGGGGTCATCGGGTTCACCCCTCCACTTT
cdr3_aa: CASTTGSSGSPLHF

clone_size: few
d_call: TRBD1
v_call: TRBV27
j_call: TRBJ2-7
cdr3_nt: TGTGCCAGCAGCCTGACAGGGGTGACGGGCGAGCAGTACTTC
cdr3_aa: CASSLTGVTGEQYF

clone_size: -
d_call: -
v_call: TRBV6-5
j_call: TRBJ2-7
cdr3_nt: TGTGCCAGCAGTCTACAGGGTCGATCCTACGAGCAGTACTTC
cdr3_aa: CASSLQGRSYEQYF

clone_size: -
d_call: -
v_call: TRBV19
j_call: TRBJ1-2
cdr3_nt: TGTGCCAGTAGTACCAGCCCTGGGGGGAGCTATGGCTACACCTTC
cdr3_aa: CASSTSPGGSYGYTF

clone_size: once
d_call: -
v_call: TRBV4-2
j_call: TRBJ2-7
cdr3_nt: TGTGCCAGCAGCCAAGATTTCTCCCGGATCGACAGGTTGGGACCCTACGAGCAGTACTTC
cdr3_aa: CASSQDFSRIDRLGPYEQYF

clone_size: once
d_call: TRBD1
v_call: TRBV19
j_call: TRBJ1-2
cdr3_nt: TGTGCCAGTAGTATCCCCCGAGCGACCCCGCGGACAGGGAAGGGGATAAGGGGCTACACCTTC
cdr3_aa: CASSIPRATPRTGKGIRGYTF

clone_size: -
d_call: -
v_call: TRBV7-2
j_call: TRBJ1-2
cdr3_nt: TGTGCCAGCAGCTCCTACAGGGATAATGGCTACACCTTC
cdr3_aa: CASSSYRDNGYTF

clone_size: -
d_call: TRBD2
v_call: TRBV2
j_call: TRBJ2-3
cdr3_nt: TGTGCCAGCAGTGCTAGCGGGGGCACAGATACGCAGTATTTT
cdr3_aa: CASSASGGTDTQYF

clone_size: once
d_call: TRBD1
v_call: TRBV15
j_call: TRBJ2-7
cdr3_nt: TGTGCCACCAGCAGAGGGGGGACAGCGTTACGTGAGCAGTACTTC
cdr3_aa: CATSRGGTALREQYF

clone_size: -
d_call: -
v_call: TRBV18
j_call: TRBJ2-3
cdr3_nt: TGTGCCAGCTCAAACGGGGGAGTGAGTGTCACAGATACGCAGTATTTT
cdr3_aa: CASSNGGVSVTDTQYF

clone_size: many
d_call: TRBD2
v_call: TRBV29-1
j_call: TRBJ2-5
cdr3_nt: TGCAGCGTTGCCGGACTAGCTTTTCAAGAGACCCAGTACTTC
cdr3_aa: CSVAGLAFQETQYF

clone_size: once
d_call: TRBD2
v_call: TRBV27
j_call: TRBJ2-1
cdr3_nt: TGTGCCGCCGGGGGGAGCTCCTACAATGAGCAGTTCTTC
cdr3_aa: CAAGGSSYNEQFF

clone_size: -
d_call: TRBD1
v_call: TRBV9
j_call: TRBJ2-7
cdr3_nt: TGTGCCAGCAGCCCCTGGGACAGGGGCCACGAGCAGTACTTC
cdr3_aa: CASSPWDRGHEQYF

clone_size: -
d_call: TRBD1
v_call: TRBV7-9
j_call: TRBJ2-3
cdr3_nt: TGTGCCAGCAGCCAGCGAGGTAACAGGGGCGCGGGCACAGATACGCAGTATTTT
cdr3_aa: CASSQRGNRGAGTDTQYF

clone_size: once
d_call: -
v_call: TRBV19
j_call: TRBJ2-7
cdr3_nt: TGTGCCAGTAGTATTGCGGGGAACGGCTACGAGCAGTACTTC
cdr3_aa: CASSIAGNGYEQYF

clone_size: -
d_call: -
v_call: TRBV5-4
j_call: TRBJ1-2
cdr3_nt: TGTGCCAGCAGCTTGGTGACCGGGAACTATGGCTACACCTTC
cdr3_aa: CASSLVTGNYGYTF

clone_size: -
d_call: TRBD2
v_call: TRBV5-1
j_call: TRBJ2-5
cdr3_nt: TGCGCCAGCAGCTACCAGACTAGCGGGAGGGCCGAGGGGACCCAGTACTTC
cdr3_aa: CASSYQTSGRAEGTQYF

clone_size: once
d_call: -
v_call: TRBV3-1/TRBV3-2
j_call: TRBJ1-1
cdr3_nt: TGTGCCAGCAGCCAACGGGGGGGGGTTTCTGAAGCTTTCTTT
cdr3_aa: CASSQRGGVSEAFF

clone_size: -
d_call: -
v_call: TRBV28
j_call: TRBJ1-5
cdr3_nt: TGTGCCAGCAGTTTATTAAGCCCCCGGGAGCCCCAGCATTTT
cdr3_aa: CASSLLSPREPQHF

clone_size: -
d_call: -
v_call: TRBV9
j_call: TRBJ2-1
cdr3_nt: TGTGCCAGCAGCCCAATTCAGACAGGAAGCTCCTACAATGAGCAGTTCTTC
cdr3_aa: CASSPIQTGSSYNEQFF

clone_size: -
d_call: -
v_call: TRBV5-4
j_call: TRBJ2-7
cdr3_nt: TGTGCCAGCAGCCCGGGAACGTTGGGATACGAGCAGTACTTC
cdr3_aa: CASSPGTLGYEQYF

clone_size: -
d_call: TRBD2
v_call: TRBV4-1
j_call: TRBJ2-2
cdr3_nt: TGCGCCAGCAGCCAAGTCACGCTCTCCGCGGGAGGCACCGGGGAGCTGTTTTTT
cdr3_aa: CASSQVTLSAGGTGELFF

clone_size: once
d_call: TRBD1
v_call: TRBV4-1
j_call: TRBJ1-2
cdr3_nt: TGCGCCAGCAGCCAAGGCGGACAGGACAACTATGGCTACACCTTC
cdr3_aa: CASSQGGQDNYGYTF

clone_size: -
d_call: -
v_call: TRBV12-2
j_call: TRBJ2-7
cdr3_nt: TGTGCAAGTCGCCCCCGGCGGCCTAGCTCCTACGAGCAGTACTTC
cdr3_aa: CASRPRRPSSYEQYF

clone_size: once
d_call: -
v_call: TRBV27
j_call: TRBJ1-6
cdr3_nt: TGTGCCAGCAGATTATACAGGGAAAGCAATTCACCCCTCCACTTT
cdr3_aa: CASRLYRESNSPLHF

clone_size: -
d_call: -
v_call: TRBV6-1
j_call: TRBJ1-2
cdr3_nt: TGTGCCAGCAGTGAAGTCCCAGGGACAACCTATGGCTACACCTTC
cdr3_aa: CASSEVPGTTYGYTF

clone_size: -
d_call: TRBD1
v_call: TRBV28
j_call: TRBJ2-7
cdr3_nt: TGTGCCAGCAGCCCAATACCGCGACAGGGCGAGCAGTACTTC
cdr3_aa: CASSPIPRQGEQYF

clone_size: many
d_call: TRBD2
v_call: TRBV5-4
j_call: TRBJ2-7
cdr3_nt: TGTGCCAGCAGCCCCGCGAGTAGCGGGATACTCGAGCAGTACTTC
cdr3_aa: CASSPASSGILEQYF